Relative to its sample, the clone carrying this TCR beta chain is medium-sized. Antigen specificity is unknown. As to time point: sample taken at primary tumor resection. Germline V lookup: CDR1 SQVTM, CDR2 ANQGSEA. The CDR3 is 12 amino acids. Trimming removed 2 bases at V and 5 bases at J, with 9 bases between. These data originate in a study of spatial heterogeneity in lung cancer. Study context: The study consistently detected more beta-chain than alpha-chain sequences. In tumor regions TCR transcript counts correlated strongly with a matched bulk RNA-seq T cell module score. The study, taken as a whole, reports: The number of expanded tumor alpha and beta chains correlated with mutation number.

A unique molecular identifier was carried by every single TCR cDNA molecule. MiXCR, run by TCRdb on the 5' RACE reads, gives a single entry per CDR3 protein. This sample has some 1,800 distinct CDR3 sequences, with approximately 4.2% found just once. V usage is TRBV29-1 and J usage is TRBJ2-5, with no clear D. Sample: lung tumor tissue, taken at surgery. This receptor was obtained from a male donor with early-stage non-small cell lung cancer. The CDR3 nucleotides read TGCAGCGTTGAAAGCGACCTGGAGACCCAGTACTTC. Translation gives CSVESDLETQYF.